A selection of T cell receptor beta chains follows, all from one sample in a study of sequential checkpoint blockade in melanoma. Sequencing was performed with immunoSEQ multiplex PCR; in TCRdb, only in-frame clones are kept and a portion is missing. The sample shows about 12,000 clones, about a quarter of them seen only once. The input for sequencing was tumor tissue (inferred from file names), taken from a patient given nivolumab and ipilimumab in sequence. These TCRs come from a human donor with melanoma. Both conserved end residues are part of each CDR3. Each record gives: clone size, V gene, D gene, J gene, CDR3 protein, CDR3 DNA. The D gene is left open where the match is weak. Some rows mark clone size as missing; the rest say once, few, many or name a class of expanded clone.

abundance: -; v_gene: TRBV5-1; d_gene: TRBD2; j_gene: TRBJ2-1; CDR3aa: CASSLGLAGFYNEQFF; CDR3nt: TGCGCCAGCAGCTTAGGACTAGCGGGGTTCTACAATGAGCAGTTCTTC
abundance: -; v_gene: TRBV6-7; d_gene: -; j_gene: TRBJ2-3; CDR3aa: CASSYDRTQYF; CDR3nt: TGTGCCAGCAGTTACGACCGAACGCAGTATTTT
abundance: medium-sized; v_gene: TRBV28; d_gene: -; j_gene: TRBJ1-2; CDR3aa: CASSSRQAIRRRYGYTF; CDR3nt: TGTGCCAGCAGCTCGCGGCAGGCAATCCGAAGGCGCTATGGCTACACCTTC
abundance: -; v_gene: TRBV19; d_gene: -; j_gene: TRBJ2-5; CDR3aa: CASSIRLQETQYF; CDR3nt: TGTGCCAGTAGTATAAGGCTGCAAGAGACCCAGTACTTC
abundance: -; v_gene: TRBV6-8; d_gene: -; j_gene: TRBJ1-4; CDR3aa: CASSYIGRGTNEKLFF; CDR3nt: TGTGCCAGCAGTTACATCGGAAGGGGGACTAATGAAAAACTGTTTTTT
abundance: -; v_gene: TRBV6-7; d_gene: -; j_gene: TRBJ1-2; CDR3aa: CASSERGRYGYTF; CDR3nt: TGTGCCAGCAGTGAACGCGGGCGGTATGGCTACACCTTC
abundance: -; v_gene: TRBV19; d_gene: -; j_gene: TRBJ1-5; CDR3aa: CASSIEIRGDQPQHF; CDR3nt: TGTGCCAGTAGTATAGAGATACGCGGGGATCAGCCCCAGCATTTT
abundance: -; v_gene: TRBV27; d_gene: -; j_gene: TRBJ1-6; CDR3aa: CASSFRPWSSPLHF; CDR3nt: TGTGCCAGCAGTTTTCGTCCCTGGAGTTCACCCCTCCACTTT
abundance: -; v_gene: TRBV11-3; d_gene: TRBD1; j_gene: TRBJ1-1; CDR3aa: CASSLRAGGSTEAFF; CDR3nt: TGTGCCAGCAGCTTGAGGGCAGGGGGGAGCACTGAAGCTTTCTTT
abundance: -; v_gene: TRBV18; d_gene: -; j_gene: TRBJ2-5; CDR3aa: CASSLRHSFGEYQETQYF; CDR3nt: TGTGCCAGCTCCCTCAGACATTCCTTTGGGGAGTACCAAGAGACCCAGTACTTC
abundance: -; v_gene: TRBV6-8; d_gene: TRBD1; j_gene: TRBJ1-1; CDR3aa: CASSYSIMATGRTEAFF; CDR3nt: TGTGCCAGCAGTTACTCGATTATGGCGACAGGGAGGACTGAAGCTTTCTTT
abundance: many; v_gene: TRBV6-8; d_gene: -; j_gene: TRBJ1-1; CDR3aa: CASSLAGLMNTEAFF; CDR3nt: TGTGCCAGCAGTTTGGCGGGGTTAATGAACACTGAAGCTTTCTTT
abundance: -; v_gene: TRBV18; d_gene: TRBD1; j_gene: TRBJ1-2; CDR3aa: CASSPRTGKILTQGYTF; CDR3nt: TGTGCCAGCTCACCACGGACAGGGAAAATCCTAACTCAAGGCTACACCTTC
abundance: few; v_gene: TRBV29-1; d_gene: TRBD1; j_gene: TRBJ2-1; CDR3aa: CSVIGGVSYNEQFF; CDR3nt: TGCAGCGTTATAGGGGGCGTCTCCTACAATGAGCAGTTCTTC
abundance: medium-sized; v_gene: TRBV5-1; d_gene: -; j_gene: TRBJ1-2; CDR3aa: CASSVGGAHYGYTF; CDR3nt: TGCGCCAGTTCGGTCGGGGGGGCCCACTATGGCTACACCTTC
abundance: few; v_gene: TRBV6-8; d_gene: TRBD1; j_gene: TRBJ1-4; CDR3aa: CASNLTRPRDRLFF; CDR3nt: TGTGCCAGCAATTTAACCCGCCCCCGGGACAGACTGTTTTTT
abundance: -; v_gene: TRBV11-3; d_gene: TRBD2; j_gene: TRBJ2-7; CDR3aa: CASSLASSSGDFYEQYF; CDR3nt: TGTGCCAGCAGCTTGGCCTCCTCTAGCGGGGACTTCTACGAGCAGTACTTC
abundance: few; v_gene: TRBV11-3; d_gene: -; j_gene: TRBJ1-1; CDR3aa: CASSLGWGSLLGAFF; CDR3nt: TGTGCCAGCAGCTTGGGCTGGGGCAGTTTACTAGGGGCTTTCTTT
abundance: many; v_gene: TRBV6-7; d_gene: -; j_gene: TRBJ1-1; CDR3aa: CASKRNTEAFF; CDR3nt: TGTGCCAGCAAACGGAACACTGAAGCTTTCTTT
abundance: -; v_gene: TRBV19; d_gene: -; j_gene: TRBJ1-2; CDR3aa: CASSTQGKGYGYTF; CDR3nt: TGTGCCAGTAGTACTCAGGGGAAGGGCTATGGCTACACCTTC
abundance: -; v_gene: TRBV18; d_gene: TRBD2; j_gene: TRBJ2-2; CDR3aa: CASSPSASGGTGELFF; CDR3nt: TGTGCCAGCTCACCATCGGCTAGCGGGGGAACCGGGGAGCTGTTTTTT
abundance: few; v_gene: TRBV11-3; d_gene: -; j_gene: TRBJ2-3; CDR3aa: CASSRTQVTDTQYF; CDR3nt: TGTGCCAGCAGCCGGACTCAGGTTACAGATACGCAGTATTTT
abundance: -; v_gene: TRBV6-8; d_gene: -; j_gene: TRBJ2-2; CDR3aa: CASSPQAHAGELFF; CDR3nt: TGTGCCAGCAGCCCCCAAGCGCACGCCGGGGAGCTGTTTTTT
abundance: few; v_gene: TRBV6-8; d_gene: -; j_gene: TRBJ1-5; CDR3aa: CASRSDSQAQHF; CDR3nt: TGTGCCAGCAGATCCGACAGCCAGGCCCAGCATTTT
abundance: many; v_gene: TRBV6-8; d_gene: -; j_gene: TRBJ1-2; CDR3aa: CASTTGGPNYGYTF; CDR3nt: TGTGCCAGCACTACAGGAGGCCCAAACTATGGCTACACCTTC
abundance: -; v_gene: TRBV29-1; d_gene: -; j_gene: TRBJ2-1; CDR3aa: CSVGDSRGEQFF; CDR3nt: TGCAGCGTCGGGGACTCCAGGGGGGAGCAGTTCTTC
abundance: few; v_gene: TRBV28; d_gene: -; j_gene: TRBJ2-1; CDR3aa: CASNKNRYAYNEQFF; CDR3nt: TGTGCCAGCAACAAGAACCGATACGCCTACAATGAGCAGTTCTTC
abundance: -; v_gene: TRBV10-2; d_gene: -; j_gene: TRBJ1-1; CDR3aa: CASTDKGLNTEAFF; CDR3nt: TGCGCCAGCACCGACAAAGGGTTGAACACTGAAGCTTTCTTT
abundance: many; v_gene: TRBV6-8; d_gene: -; j_gene: TRBJ1-2; CDR3aa: CAISGTKTNYGYTF; CDR3nt: TGTGCCATCAGTGGGACAAAAACTAACTATGGCTACACCTTC
abundance: -; v_gene: TRBV11-3; d_gene: TRBD1; j_gene: TRBJ2-3; CDR3aa: CASSKTTGGRTDTQYF; CDR3nt: TGTGCCAGCAGCAAGACCACAGGGGGACGCACAGATACGCAGTATTTT
abundance: few; v_gene: TRBV18; d_gene: -; j_gene: TRBJ1-5; CDR3aa: CASSPSGRDNQPQHF; CDR3nt: TGTGCCAGCTCACCATCAGGGCGAGACAATCAGCCCCAGCATTTT
abundance: few; v_gene: TRBV9; d_gene: -; j_gene: TRBJ1-2; CDR3aa: CASSSSRANYGYTF; CDR3nt: TGTGCCAGCAGTTCGTCCCGGGCCAACTATGGCTACACCTTC
abundance: many; v_gene: TRBV11-3; d_gene: TRBD1; j_gene: TRBJ1-2; CDR3aa: CASSLEGWQGANGYTF; CDR3nt: TGTGCCAGCAGCTTAGAAGGTTGGCAGGGGGCGAATGGCTACACCTTC
abundance: few; v_gene: TRBV11-3; d_gene: -; j_gene: TRBJ2-1; CDR3aa: CASSREGGAYNEQFF; CDR3nt: TGTGCCAGCAGCCGTGAGGGGGGGGCATACAATGAGCAGTTCTTC
abundance: -; v_gene: TRBV19; d_gene: -; j_gene: TRBJ2-7; CDR3aa: CASSIVWAYEQYF; CDR3nt: TGTGCCAGTAGTATCGTCTGGGCGTACGAGCAGTACTTC
abundance: -; v_gene: TRBV9; d_gene: -; j_gene: TRBJ1-5; CDR3aa: CASSRGPGSGNQPQHF; CDR3nt: TGTGCCAGCAGTCGGGGACCGGGTTCTGGGAATCAGCCCCAGCATTTT
abundance: -; v_gene: TRBV28; d_gene: -; j_gene: TRBJ1-5; CDR3aa: CASSRLRTALIQPQHF; CDR3nt: TGTGCCAGCAGTCGGCTAAGGACTGCCTTAATTCAGCCCCAGCATTTT
abundance: -; v_gene: TRBV11-3; d_gene: TRBD1; j_gene: TRBJ1-4; CDR3aa: CASSLQGAFFATNEKLFF; CDR3nt: TGTGCCAGCAGCCTACAGGGGGCGTTTTTTGCAACTAATGAAAAACTGTTTTTT
abundance: -; v_gene: TRBV19; d_gene: -; j_gene: TRBJ2-5; CDR3aa: CASSIGGLPRETQYF; CDR3nt: TGTGCCAGTAGTATAGGCGGACTCCCGCGGGAGACCCAGTACTTC
abundance: -; v_gene: TRBV29-1; d_gene: TRBD2; j_gene: TRBJ2-1; CDR3aa: CSATLAGAKILYNEQFF; CDR3nt: TGCAGCGCCACCCTAGCGGGGGCCAAAATTCTCTACAATGAGCAGTTCTTC
abundance: few; v_gene: TRBV4-1; d_gene: -; j_gene: TRBJ1-5; CDR3aa: CASSQDWSQPQHF; CDR3nt: TGCGCCAGCAGCCAAGATTGGTCTCAGCCCCAGCATTTT
abundance: -; v_gene: TRBV19; d_gene: -; j_gene: TRBJ2-7; CDR3aa: CASSIVADDREQYF; CDR3nt: TGTGCCAGTAGTATAGTAGCCGACGACCGAGAGCAGTACTTC
abundance: many; v_gene: TRBV9; d_gene: -; j_gene: TRBJ2-5; CDR3aa: CASSVVGGETQYF; CDR3nt: TGTGCCAGCAGCGTAGTCGGGGGAGAGACCCAGTACTTC
abundance: -; v_gene: TRBV18; d_gene: TRBD1; j_gene: TRBJ2-3; CDR3aa: CASSPTGDTDTQYF; CDR3nt: TGTGCCAGCTCACCCACAGGGGACACAGATACGCAGTATTTT
abundance: -; v_gene: TRBV5-1; d_gene: TRBD2; j_gene: TRBJ2-1; CDR3aa: CASKGRGSSYNEQFF; CDR3nt: TGCGCCAGCAAGGGGAGGGGAAGCTCCTACAATGAGCAGTTCTTC
abundance: many; v_gene: TRBV6-8; d_gene: TRBD1; j_gene: TRBJ1-2; CDR3aa: CASSPRAGGSNGYTF; CDR3nt: TGTGCCAGCAGTCCCCGTGCAGGGGGCTCGAATGGCTACACCTTC
abundance: few; v_gene: TRBV10-2; d_gene: TRBD2; j_gene: TRBJ2-7; CDR3aa: CASSELLDSGGREQYF; CDR3nt: TGCGCCAGCAGTGAATTATTGGACAGCGGGGGACGCGAGCAGTACTTC
abundance: many; v_gene: TRBV7-1; d_gene: -; j_gene: TRBJ1-6; CDR3aa: CASSLGNNSPLHF; CDR3nt: TGTGCCAGCAGCTTAGGGAACAATTCACCCCTCCACTTT
abundance: -; v_gene: TRBV19; d_gene: TRBD1; j_gene: TRBJ1-2; CDR3aa: CASSMTGNYGYTF; CDR3nt: TGTGCCAGTAGTATGACAGGGAACTATGGCTACACCTTC
abundance: few; v_gene: TRBV9; d_gene: TRBD1; j_gene: TRBJ2-7; CDR3aa: CASSPTGASSYEQYF; CDR3nt: TGTGCCAGCAGTCCGACAGGGGCGAGCTCCTACGAGCAGTACTTC
abundance: -; v_gene: TRBV19; d_gene: -; j_gene: TRBJ1-5; CDR3aa: CASSIVRGKYSNQPQHF; CDR3nt: TGTGCCAGTAGTATAGTTCGGGGGAAATATAGCAATCAGCCCCAGCATTTT
abundance: few; v_gene: TRBV11-3; d_gene: -; j_gene: TRBJ1-3; CDR3aa: CASSLGRLTTPGNTIYF; CDR3nt: TGTGCCAGCAGCTTGGGGAGACTCACTACCCCTGGAAACACCATATATTTT
abundance: -; v_gene: TRBV15; d_gene: -; j_gene: TRBJ1-1; CDR3aa: CATSRLGAGNTEAFF; CDR3nt: TGTGCCACCAGCAGACTGGGGGCGGGGAACACTGAAGCTTTCTTT
abundance: -; v_gene: TRBV7-6; d_gene: -; j_gene: TRBJ2-2; CDR3aa: CASSLYGDTGELFF; CDR3nt: TGTGCCAGCAGCTTATATGGGGACACCGGGGAGCTGTTTTTT
abundance: -; v_gene: TRBV5-1; d_gene: TRBD2; j_gene: TRBJ2-4; CDR3aa: CASSSFNGGAGKNIQYF; CDR3nt: TGCGCCAGCAGCTCGTTCAACGGGGGGGCAGGCAAAAACATTCAGTACTTC